Following are 29 T cell receptor beta chains from one sample sequenced in a study of T cell responses to AZD1222 COVID-19 vaccine. Method: immunoSEQ multiplex PCR; TCRdb's copy keeps in-frame clones and lacks some. Of 120,000 or so clones listed, about 89% are singletons. This specimen consisted of peripheral blood, obtained on day 0 of AZD1222 vaccination. The origin of the receptors is an adult in good health.

The chain is built from TRBV6-5 and TRBJ2-2, with 10 nucleotides matching TRBD1. With 6 bases clipped from V and 4 bases from J, the junction kept 5 bases outside the gene matches. CDR3 size: 15 residues. Germline CDR1 is MNHEY and CDR2 is SVGAGI. The CDR3 DNA sequence: TGTGCCAGCAGAACGACAGGGGGCTTCACCGGGGAGCTGTTTTTT. This gives the protein CASRTTGGFTGELFF.

J is TRBJ2-3 and V is TRBV4-2, with D possibly being TRBD2 (6 bases). The CDR3 has 13 residues. V was clipped by 4 bases and J by 7 bases, with 12 bases between them. Germline V gene lookup returns CDR1 LGHNA and CDR2 YNFKEQ. The CDR3 nucleotides read TGTGCCAGCAGCCGGACGGGGGACCATACGCAGTATTTT. Protein sequence: CASSRTGDHTQYF.

The V and J genes are TRBV24-1 and TRBJ2-3, with TRBD1 matching over 9 bases. Germline CDR1 reads KGHDR; CDR2 reads SFDVKD. The J segment lost 2 bases and the V segment lost 5 bases, leaving 7 bases of the junction unmatched. This CDR3 contains 16 residues. As DNA, the CDR3 is TGTGCCACCAGTGGTTTCGGACAGGGGAACACAGATACGCAGTATTTT. Translation gives CATSGFGQGNTDTQYF.

CDR3 in amino acids: CASSLSPQGSGTDTQYF. CDR3 sequence (DNA): TGTGCCAGCAGTTTATCGCCCCAGGGTTCAGGCACAGATACGCAGTATTTT. The chain carries TRBV27 and TRBJ2-3; D is possibly TRBD1 (5 bases). The CDR3 is 17 amino acids. V lost 0 bases and J 1 base, leaving 14 bases between the germline ends. CDR1 MNHEY and CDR2 SMNVEV come from the germline V gene (reference sequence).

The V gene is TRBV29-1, the J gene TRBJ2-3, with D unclear. CDR3 length: 9 residues. The V gene's germline CDR1 is SQVTM and CDR2 ANQGSEA. V shed 7 bases and J shed 6 bases, with 5 bases lying between them. The CDR3 sequence is CSAGDTQYF. CDR3 DNA sequence: TGCAGCGCTGGGGATACGCAGTATTTT.

This clone was detected once. V usage is TRBV9 and J usage is TRBJ1-2; 7 bases line up with TRBD1. The CDR3 is 13 residues long. The trim removed 0 bases at V and 7 bases at J, leaving 3 bases unmatched. CDR1 is SGDLS, CDR2 YYNGEE, per germline. CDR3 protein: CASSVGQGVGYTF. The CDR3 DNA reads TGTGCCAGCAGCGTAGGACAGGGTGTTGGCTACACCTTC.

V is TRBV5-1 and J is TRBJ1-1, with a tentative D call TRBD1 (5 bases). CDR1 is SGHRS and CDR2 is YFSETQ in the germline V gene. The ends were cut back, 0 bases at V and 0 bases at J, with 12 bases in the middle. There are 16 residues in the CDR3. This CDR3 reads CASSLVGTVMNTEAFF. Written as DNA, the CDR3 is TGCGCCAGCAGCTTGGTAGGGACGGTCATGAACACTGAAGCTTTCTTT.

This chain uses TRBV10-3 with TRBJ2-2, with D perhaps being TRBD1 or TRBD2 (5 bases each). V was clipped by 0 bases and J by 0 bases, with 8 bases between them. From germline, CDR1 is ENHRY and CDR2 SYGVKD. The CDR3 runs 16 residues. The CDR3 DNA reads TGTGCCATCAGTGAGTCAGGGACCACGAACACCGGGGAGCTGTTTTTT. Its translation: CAISESGTTNTGELFF.

The V and J genes are TRBV6-5 and TRBJ1-1; tentatively, D is TRBD1 (6 bases). CDR3 length: 13 residues. Germline V gene lookup returns CDR1 MNHEY and CDR2 SVGAGI. V dropped 10 bases and J dropped 3 bases, with 15 bases sitting between them. CDR3 loop: CAIQGSGHTEAFF. The CDR3 nucleotides read TGTGCCATCCAGGGGTCAGGGCACACTGAAGCTTTCTTT.

This clone was recorded a few times. The V call is TRBV25-1, the J call TRBJ1-1; 10 nucleotides line up with TRBD1. Germline V gene lookup returns CDR1 MGHDK and CDR2 SYGVNS. This CDR3 has 15 amino acids. Losses at the gene ends were 3 bases for V and 4 bases for J; bases not matched to a gene: 5. CDR3 DNA sequence: TGTGCCAGCAGTGACCCGGGACAGGGGATCACTGAAGCTTTCTTT. Protein sequence: CASSDPGQGITEAFF.

The J gene is TRBJ1-5, the V gene TRBV4-2, with 8 bases matching TRBD1. The CDR3 consists of 15 residues. CDR1 and CDR2 (germline): LGHNA, YNFKEQ. V lost 1 base, J lost 6 bases, and 5 bases stayed unmatched. The CDR3 nucleotides are TGTGCCAGCAGCCAAGGTATAACAGGGGGTCAGCCCCAGCATTTT. Its protein is CASSQGITGGQPQHF.

Concerning this clone: The sample contains more than one DNA sequence encoding this CDR3. V gene TRBV6-2 or TRBV6-3 combines with J gene TRBJ2-2, with a possible D match to TRBD2 (6 bases). Germline CDR1 reads MNHEY; CDR2 reads SVGEGT. V shed 2 bases and J shed 5 bases, with 6 bases lying between them. There are 13 residues in the CDR3. The CDR3 DNA reads as TGTGCCAGCAGTTACGCGGGGACCGGGGAGCTGTTTTTT. Residues: CASSYAGTGELFF.

As for this clone: A read error may produce the germline difference seen at one junction end. The chain recombines TRBV7-7 with TRBJ2-5; 12 nucleotides align to TRBD2. The germline CDR1 and CDR2 sequences are SSHAT and FNYEAQ (reference sequence). This CDR3 is 16 amino acids long. CDR3 nucleotide sequence: TGTGCTAGCAGCTTAGGACTAGCGGGAATTTCAGAGACCCAGTACTTC. It codes for CASSLGLAGISETQYF.

The V gene is TRBV4-2, the J gene TRBJ1-2, with D uncertain. This CDR3 contains 14 residues. Germline assignment: CDR1 LGHNA and CDR2 YNFKEQ. Trimming stripped 0 bases from V and 7 bases from J, with 12 bases between. CDR3 coding DNA: TGTGCCAGCAGCCAAGATCGGACCGCGCCTGGCTACACCTTC. It codes for CASSQDRTAPGYTF.

V is TRBV7-9 and J is TRBJ1-2; D is unclear. The CDR3 covers 13 residues. Germline assignment: CDR1 SEHNR and CDR2 FQNEAQ (reference sequence). Trimming took off 1 base at V and 4 bases at J, with 7 bases between the two ends. This chain's CDR3 is CASSLGAGYGYTF. DNA for the CDR3: TGTGCCAGCAGCTTAGGGGCGGGCTATGGCTACACCTTC.

The chain employs TRBV24-1 and TRBJ2-3; a possible D gene is TRBD2 (6 bases). Germline CDR1 is KGHDR and CDR2 is SFDVKD. This CDR3 contains 14 residues. Trimming stripped 4 bases from V and 7 bases from J, with 14 bases between. CDR3: CATSDPGLSHTQYF. CDR3 DNA sequence: TGTGCCACCAGTGACCCGGGACTCTCCCATACGCAGTATTTT.

The chain recombines TRBV18 with TRBJ1-6, with D possibly TRBD1 on 5 matching bases. Germline V lookup: CDR1 KGHSH, CDR2 LQKENI. V gave up 2 bases and J gave up 7 bases, with 6 bases separating them. This CDR3 contains 13 residues. In nucleotides, the CDR3 is TGTGCCAGCTCACCAGGGGGAAATTCACCCCTCCACTTT. This codes for CASSPGGNSPLHF.

The chain uses TRBV3-1 (or the pseudogene TRBV3-2) and TRBJ1-1, with a tentative D call TRBD1 (5 bases). The germline V and J ends were trimmed by 1 base and 7 bases, with 13 bases remaining between them. This CDR3 comprises 14 residues. CDR1 is LGHDT, CDR2 YNNKEL, per germline (reference sequence). The CDR3 sequence: CASSQGQGWSEAFF. Written as DNA, the CDR3 is TGTGCCAGCAGCCAAGGGCAGGGTTGGAGTGAAGCTTTCTTT.

The chain carries TRBV5-1 and TRBJ1-2; D is possibly TRBD1 (5 bases). V was clipped by 7 bases and J by 3 bases, with 10 bases between them. Germline V gene data show CDR1 as SGHRS and CDR2 as YFSETQ. The CDR3 covers 12 residues. The CDR3: CASSDSDYGYTF. Here the CDR3 DNA reads TGCGCCAGCTCTGACAGCGACTATGGCTACACCTTC.

J is TRBJ1-6 and V is TRBV15, with TRBD1 matching over 7 bases. The junction had 10 bases not matched to a gene; V was cut back by 3 bases and J by 5 bases. The CDR3 is 17 amino acids. From germline, CDR1 is LNHNV and CDR2 YYDKDF (reference sequence). CDR3 DNA sequence: TGTGCCACCAGCAGGTCTCGACAGGGCGGGGATAATTCACCCCTCCACTTT. Translated, it gives CATSRSRQGGDNSPLHF.

The V call is TRBV7-7, the J call TRBJ2-2, with D perhaps TRBD2 (5 bases). Germline V CDR1 and CDR2: SSHAT, FNYEAQ (reference sequence). Trimming removed 1 base at V and 1 base at J, with 7 bases between. The CDR3 runs to 15 residues. CDR3 nucleotides: TGTGCCAGCAGCTTAGAACGGGGGAACACCGGGGAGCTGTTTTTT. Encoded protein: CASSLERGNTGELFF.

This chain connects TRBV7-9 to TRBJ1-2; 8 bases are a match to TRBD1. V shed 2 bases and J 8 bases; nucleotides not matched to a gene: 7. This CDR3 is built from 14 residues. The germline CDR1 and CDR2 sequences are SEHNR and FQNEAQ (reference sequence). CDR3 coding DNA: TGTGCCAGCAGCTTATTGCAGGGGGCGCGGGGCTACACCTTC. It translates to CASSLLQGARGYTF.

V usage is TRBV5-6 and J usage is TRBJ1-6; D not certain. The germline V gene encodes CDR1 SGHDT and CDR2 YYEEEE. V gave up 6 bases and J gave up 0 bases, with 13 bases separating them. The CDR3 totals 16 residues. The CDR3 DNA is TGTGCCAGCAACAATCGGGCGAGCTCCTATAATTCACCCCTCCACTTT. Protein: CASNNRASSYNSPLHF.

This rearrangement joins TRBV5-4 to TRBJ2-6, with D possibly matching TRBD1 (5 bases). The CDR3 spans 15 residues. V lost 4 bases, J lost 0 bases, and 8 bases lay in between. Germline loops: CDR1 SGHNT, CDR2 YYREEE (reference sequence). The DNA of the CDR3 is TGTGCCAGCAGCATTGACAGCTCTGGGGCCAACGTCCTGACTTTC. As protein: CASSIDSSGANVLTF.

The V and J genes are TRBV9 and TRBJ1-2, with D perhaps TRBD1 (6 bases). Germline V lookup: CDR1 SGDLS, CDR2 YYNGEE. CDR3 size: 14 residues. The V end was cut by 5 bases, the J end by 4 bases, with 15 bases between. The CDR3 loop is CASRPGGGGYGYTF. The CDR3 DNA reads as TGTGCCAGCAGGCCGGGTGGGGGCGGCTATGGCTACACCTTC.

The V and J genes are TRBV27 and TRBJ1-6, with a weak D call TRBD1 (6 bases). CDR1 MNHEY and CDR2 SMNVEV come from the germline V gene (reference sequence). Trimming removed 3 bases from V and 8 bases from J, with 11 bases in between. This CDR3 is built from 14 residues. In DNA form, the CDR3 reads TGTGCCAGCAGTTTCGACAGGTCTTATTCACCCCTCCACTTT. Translated, it gives CASSFDRSYSPLHF.

The CDR3 DNA sequence: TGTGCCAGTAGTATAGTTGGGGGCAACTATGGCTACACCTTC. Its protein product is CASSIVGGNYGYTF. The rearrangement joins TRBV19 to TRBJ1-2; the D gene is possibly TRBD1 (6 bases). V was trimmed by 1 base and J by 2 bases, leaving 8 bases between them. Germline loops: CDR1 LNHDA, CDR2 SQIVND (reference sequence). The CDR3 sequence is 14 residues long. Full variable domain (missing parts from reference TRBV19 and TRBJ1-2): DGGITQSPKYLFRKEGQNVTLSCEQNLNHDAMYWYRQDPGQGLRLIYYSQIVNDFQKGDIAEGYSVSREKKESFPLTVTSAQKNPTAFYLCASSIVGGNYGYTFGSGTRLTVV.

The chain uses TRBV28 and TRBJ2-3; 10 positions agree with TRBD1. CDR3 length: 15 residues. The V gene's germline CDR1 is MDHEN and CDR2 SYDVKM. The V gene end was trimmed by 3 bases and the J gene end by 1 base; junction bases not matched to a gene: 1. The CDR3 DNA sequence: TGTGCCAGCAGTTTGGACAGGGGGGGCACAGATACGCAGTATTTT. Translation gives CASSLDRGGTDTQYF. Full variable domain (rest looked up from reference TRBV28 and TRBJ2-3): DVKVTQSSRYLVKRTGEKVFLECVQDMDHENMFWYRQDPGLGLRLIYFSYDVKMKEKGDIPEGYSVSREKKERFSLILESASTNQTSMYLCASSLDRGGTDTQYFGPGTRLTVL.

The chain is built from TRBV2 and TRBJ1-6, with 12 bases identical to TRBD1. The germline CDR1 and CDR2 sequences are SNHLY and FYNNEI. J gave up 7 bases and V 7 bases, and 5 bases lay outside the gene matches. This CDR3 region has 15 residues. The CDR3 region is CASIGTGGVNSPLHF. The CDR3 DNA reads TGTGCCAGCATCGGGACAGGGGGCGTAAATTCACCCCTCCACTTT.